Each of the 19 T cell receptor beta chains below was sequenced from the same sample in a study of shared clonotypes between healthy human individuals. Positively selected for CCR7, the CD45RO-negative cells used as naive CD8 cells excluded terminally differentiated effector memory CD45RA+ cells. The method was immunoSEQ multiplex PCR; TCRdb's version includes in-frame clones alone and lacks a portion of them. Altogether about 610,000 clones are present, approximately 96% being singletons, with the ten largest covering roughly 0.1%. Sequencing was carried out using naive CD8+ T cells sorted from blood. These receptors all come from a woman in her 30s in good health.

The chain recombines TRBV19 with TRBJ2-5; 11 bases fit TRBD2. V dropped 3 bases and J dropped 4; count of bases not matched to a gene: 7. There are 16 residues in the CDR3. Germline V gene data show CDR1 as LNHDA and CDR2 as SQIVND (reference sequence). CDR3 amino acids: CASSIETSGRRETQYF. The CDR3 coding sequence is TGTGCCAGTAGTATCGAAACTAGCGGGAGAAGAGAGACCCAGTACTTC.

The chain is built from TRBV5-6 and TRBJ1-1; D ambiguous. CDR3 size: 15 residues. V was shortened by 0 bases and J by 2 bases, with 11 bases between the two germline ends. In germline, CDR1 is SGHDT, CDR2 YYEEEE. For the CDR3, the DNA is TGTGCCAGCAGCTTGGACCCGGGTCAAAACACTGAAGCTTTCTTT. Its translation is CASSLDPGQNTEAFF. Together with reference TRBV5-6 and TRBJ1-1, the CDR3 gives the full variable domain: DAGVTQSPTHLIKTRGQQVTLRCSPKSGHDTVSWYQQALGQGPQFIFQYYEEEERQRGNFPDRFSGHQFPNYSSELNVNALLLGDSALYLCASSLDPGQNTEAFFGQGTRLTVV.

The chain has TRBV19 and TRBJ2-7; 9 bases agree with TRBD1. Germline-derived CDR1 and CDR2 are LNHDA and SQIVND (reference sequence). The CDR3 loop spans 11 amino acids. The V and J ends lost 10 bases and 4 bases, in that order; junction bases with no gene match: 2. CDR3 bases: TGTGCCACCGGGACAGGGTACGAGCAGTACTTC. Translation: CATGTGYEQYF. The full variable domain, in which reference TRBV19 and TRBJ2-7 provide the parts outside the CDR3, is DGGITQSPKYLFRKEGQNVTLSCEQNLNHDAMYWYRQDPGQGLRLIYYSQIVNDFQKGDIAEGYSVSREKKESFPLTVTSAQKNPTAFYLCATGTGYEQYFGPGTRLTVT.

Here the CDR3 reads CASSWRTSGTSYNEQFF. CDR3 nucleotide sequence: TGTGCCAGCAGCTGGAGGACTAGCGGAACTTCCTACAATGAGCAGTTCTTC. V and J are TRBV7-9 and TRBJ2-1; 10 bases map to TRBD2. The V gene end was trimmed by 4 bases and the J gene end by 1 base; junction bases not matched to a gene: 7. This CDR3 has 17 amino acids. CDR1 and CDR2 (germline): SEHNR, FQNEAQ (reference sequence).

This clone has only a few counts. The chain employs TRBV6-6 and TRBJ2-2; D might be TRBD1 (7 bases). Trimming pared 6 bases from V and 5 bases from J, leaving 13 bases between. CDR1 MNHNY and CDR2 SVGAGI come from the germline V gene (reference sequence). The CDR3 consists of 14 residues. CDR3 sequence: CASRAGQSTGELFF. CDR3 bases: TGTGCCAGCAGGGCGGGACAGTCGACCGGGGAGCTGTTTTTT.

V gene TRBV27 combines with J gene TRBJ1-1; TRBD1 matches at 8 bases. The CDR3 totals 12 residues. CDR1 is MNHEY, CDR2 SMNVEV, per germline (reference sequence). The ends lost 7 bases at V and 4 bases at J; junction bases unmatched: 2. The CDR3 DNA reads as TGTGCCAGCAATACAGGGGGCACTGAAGCTTTCTTT. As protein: CASNTGGTEAFF.

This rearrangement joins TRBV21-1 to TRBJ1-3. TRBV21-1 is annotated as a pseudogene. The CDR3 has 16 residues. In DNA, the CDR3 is TGTGCCAGCAGCAAGCTCCGGGGGAGGGCTGGAAACACCATATATTTT. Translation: CASSKLRGRAGNTIYF.

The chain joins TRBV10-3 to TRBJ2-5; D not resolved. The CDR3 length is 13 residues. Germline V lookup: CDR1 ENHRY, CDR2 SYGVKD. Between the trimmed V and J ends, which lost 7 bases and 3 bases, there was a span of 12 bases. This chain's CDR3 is CAIKKGPKETQYF. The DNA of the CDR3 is TGTGCCATCAAAAAAGGACCAAAAGAGACCCAGTACTTC.

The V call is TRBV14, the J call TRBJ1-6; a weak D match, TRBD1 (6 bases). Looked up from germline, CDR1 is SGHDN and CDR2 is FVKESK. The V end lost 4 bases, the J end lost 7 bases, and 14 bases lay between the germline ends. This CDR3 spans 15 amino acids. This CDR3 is CASSPTGGLNSPLHF. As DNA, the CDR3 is TGTGCCAGCAGCCCGACAGGCGGTCTCAATTCACCCCTCCACTTT. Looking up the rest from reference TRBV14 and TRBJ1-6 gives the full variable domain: EAGVTQFPSHSVIEKGQTVTLRCDPISGHDNLYWYRRVMGKEIKFLLHFVKESKQDESGMPNNRFLAERTGGTYSTLKVQPAELEDSGVYFCASSPTGGLNSPLHFGNGTRLTVT.

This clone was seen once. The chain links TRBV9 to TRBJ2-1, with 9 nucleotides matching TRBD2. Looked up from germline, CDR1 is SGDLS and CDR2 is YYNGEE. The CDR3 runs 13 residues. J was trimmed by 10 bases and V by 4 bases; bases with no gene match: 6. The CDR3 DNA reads TGTGCCAGCAGCCTTAGCAGCGGGGGGGAGCAGTTCTTC. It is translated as CASSLSSGGEQFF.

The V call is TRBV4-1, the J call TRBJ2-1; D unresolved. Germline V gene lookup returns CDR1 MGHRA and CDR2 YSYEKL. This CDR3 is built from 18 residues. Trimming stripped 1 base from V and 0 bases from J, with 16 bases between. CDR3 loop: CASSQVLGAGSSYNEQFF. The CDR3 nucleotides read TGCGCCAGCAGCCAAGTCTTGGGTGCCGGTAGCTCCTACAATGAGCAGTTCTTC.

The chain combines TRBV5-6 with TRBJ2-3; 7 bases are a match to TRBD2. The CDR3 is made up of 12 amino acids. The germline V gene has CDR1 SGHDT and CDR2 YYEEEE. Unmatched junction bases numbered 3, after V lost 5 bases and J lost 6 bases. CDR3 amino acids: CASSREGDTQYF. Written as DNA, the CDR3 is TGTGCCAGCAGTAGGGAGGGTGATACGCAGTATTTT.

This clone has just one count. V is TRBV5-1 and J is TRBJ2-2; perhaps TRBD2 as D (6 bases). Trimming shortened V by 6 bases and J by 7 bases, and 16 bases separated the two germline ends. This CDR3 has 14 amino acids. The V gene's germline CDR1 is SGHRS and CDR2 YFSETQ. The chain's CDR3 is CASTDPLASGELFF. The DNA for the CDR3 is TGCGCCAGCACCGACCCACTAGCTAGCGGGGAGCTGTTTTTT.

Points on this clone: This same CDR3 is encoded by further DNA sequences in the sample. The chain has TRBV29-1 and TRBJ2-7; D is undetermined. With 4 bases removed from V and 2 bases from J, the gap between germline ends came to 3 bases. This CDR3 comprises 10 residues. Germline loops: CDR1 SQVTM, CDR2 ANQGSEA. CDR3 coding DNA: TGCAGCGTTGTTACCTACGAGCAGTACTTC. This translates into CSVVTYEQYF.

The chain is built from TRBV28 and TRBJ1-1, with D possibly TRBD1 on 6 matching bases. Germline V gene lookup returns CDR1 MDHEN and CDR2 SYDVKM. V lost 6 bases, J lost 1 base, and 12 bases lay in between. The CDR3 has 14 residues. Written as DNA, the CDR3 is TGTGCCAGCAGCGGGGGCGGCGAGAACACTGAAGCTTTCTTT. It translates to CASSGGGENTEAFF.

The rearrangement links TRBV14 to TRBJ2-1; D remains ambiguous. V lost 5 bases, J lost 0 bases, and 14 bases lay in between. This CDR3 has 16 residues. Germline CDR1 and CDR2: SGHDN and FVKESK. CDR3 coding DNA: TGTGCCAGCAGCGGACGCGACCGCCTCTCCTACAATGAGCAGTTCTTC. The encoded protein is CASSGRDRLSYNEQFF.

The CDR3 region has the DNA TGTGCCAGCAGCTTTGCGACAGGGCCGGCTGAAGCTTTCTTT. This encodes CASSFATGPAEAFF. The genes are TRBV13 and TRBJ1-1; TRBD1 aligns across 7 bases. CDR3 size: 14 residues. Germline CDR1 is PRHDT and CDR2 is FYEKMQ (reference sequence). Losses at the gene ends were 3 bases for V and 6 bases for J; bases not matched to a gene: 7.

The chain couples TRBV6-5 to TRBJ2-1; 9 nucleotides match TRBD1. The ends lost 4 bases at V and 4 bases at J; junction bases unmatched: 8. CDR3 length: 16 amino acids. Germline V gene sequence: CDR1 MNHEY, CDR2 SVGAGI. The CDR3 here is CASSWGQGYTYNEQFF. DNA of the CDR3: TGTGCCAGCAGTTGGGGACAGGGATACACGTACAATGAGCAGTTCTTC.

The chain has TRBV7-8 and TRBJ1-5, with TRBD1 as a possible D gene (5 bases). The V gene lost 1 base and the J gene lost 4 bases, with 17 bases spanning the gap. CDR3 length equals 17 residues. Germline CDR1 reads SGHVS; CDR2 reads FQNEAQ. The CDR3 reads CASSLGEWGGGNQPQHF. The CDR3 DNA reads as TGTGCCAGCAGCTTAGGGGAATGGGGGGGAGGTAATCAGCCCCAGCATTTT.